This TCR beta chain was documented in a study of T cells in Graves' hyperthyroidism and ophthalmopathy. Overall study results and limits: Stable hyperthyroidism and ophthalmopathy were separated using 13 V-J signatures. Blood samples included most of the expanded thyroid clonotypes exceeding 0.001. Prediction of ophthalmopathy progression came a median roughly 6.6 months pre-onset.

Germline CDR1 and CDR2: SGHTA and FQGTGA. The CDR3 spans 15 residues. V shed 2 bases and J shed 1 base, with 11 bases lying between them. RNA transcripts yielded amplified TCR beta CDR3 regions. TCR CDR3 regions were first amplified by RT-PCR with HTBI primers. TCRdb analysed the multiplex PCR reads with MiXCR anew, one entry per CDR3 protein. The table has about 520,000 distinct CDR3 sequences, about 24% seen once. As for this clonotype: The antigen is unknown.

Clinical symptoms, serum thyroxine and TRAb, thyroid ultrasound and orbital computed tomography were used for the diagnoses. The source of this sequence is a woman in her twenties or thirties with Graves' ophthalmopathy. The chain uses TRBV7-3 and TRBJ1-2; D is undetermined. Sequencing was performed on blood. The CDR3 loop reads CASSLLAGLNYGYTF. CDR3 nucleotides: TGTGCCAGCAGCTTATTGGCCGGGCTTAACTATGGCTACACCTTC.